The 15 T cell receptor beta chains presented below share a single source sample, sequenced in a study of beta chain features in type 1 diabetes. Expressed TCRB transcripts were sequenced after all isolated RNA was converted to cDNA. Sequencing used immunoSEQ multiplex PCR; TCRdb keeps in-frame clones, though not all of them. In the table there are hundreds of thousands of clones, roughly a sixth of which are singletons. Material: naive CD4+ T cells from blood. The receptors were gathered from a man younger than 30 in good health.

The chain employs TRBV29-1 and TRBJ1-5; possibly TRBD1 for D (5 bases). Germline CDR1 SQVTM, CDR2 ANQGSEA. The ends were cut back, 0 bases at V and 7 bases at J, with 10 bases in the middle. The CDR3 is 13 residues long. CDR3 sequence (DNA): TGCAGCGTTGAAGACAGGGCGGGACAGCCCCAGCATTTT. Residues: CSVEDRAGQPQHF.

V and J are TRBV28 and TRBJ2-7, with 8 positions matching TRBD2. The germline CDR1 and CDR2 sequences are MDHEN and SYDVKM. J lost 2 bases, V lost 5 bases, and 5 bases had no gene match. The CDR3 extends over 14 amino acids. CDR3 loop: CASSPPGGAYEQYF. DNA for the CDR3: TGTGCCAGCAGTCCCCCGGGGGGGGCCTACGAGCAGTACTTC.

There are a few counts of this clone. The chain uses TRBV29-1 and TRBJ1-3; D gene ambiguous. CDR3 length: 14 amino acids. Trimming took off 6 bases at V and 0 bases at J, with 12 bases between the two ends. The V gene's germline CDR1 is SQVTM and CDR2 ANQGSEA. The CDR3 reads CSVERGFSGNTIYF. The CDR3 DNA follows: TGCAGCGTCGAACGGGGATTCTCTGGAAACACCATATATTTT.

The J gene is TRBJ2-7, the V gene TRBV18; D assignment may be TRBD1 or TRBD2 (7 bases each). CDR3 length equals 14 residues. V was trimmed by 3 bases and J by 2 bases, leaving 11 bases between them. Germline V lookup: CDR1 KGHSH, CDR2 LQKENI. The CDR3 coding sequence is TGTGCCAGCTCACCCCAGGGGGGGACCTACGAGCAGTACTTC. Its translation: CASSPQGGTYEQYF.

This clone was observed a handful of times. The chain has TRBV19 and TRBJ1-2; D might be TRBD1 (6 bases). The CDR3 extends over 14 amino acids. The V end was cut by 10 bases, the J end by 5 bases, with 20 bases between. Germline V lookup: CDR1 LNHDA, CDR2 SQIVND (reference sequence). Here the CDR3 reads CATTPPGDRYGYTF. CDR3 sequence (DNA): TGTGCCACCACTCCTCCAGGGGACCGATATGGCTACACCTTC.

Of note for this clone: At the DNA level, this CDR3 is encoded by other sequences in the same sample as well. V usage is TRBV18 and J usage is TRBJ1-1, with 7 bases matching TRBD1. The CDR3 has 11 amino acids. CDR1 KGHSH and CDR2 LQKENI come from the germline V gene. V lost 3 bases to trimming and J lost 8 bases; unmatched junction nucleotides: 0. The CDR3 reads CASSPDREAFF. The CDR3, as DNA: TGTGCCAGCTCACCGGACAGGGAAGCTTTCTTT.

This clone appeared a few times. The CDR3 here is CASSVALDRYQETQYF. The CDR3 DNA reads as TGTGCCAGCAGCGTAGCCCTGGACAGGTACCAAGAGACCCAGTACTTC. This chain connects TRBV9 to TRBJ2-5; 7 bases map to TRBD1. This CDR3 is built from 16 residues. The trim removed 0 bases at V and 0 bases at J, leaving 5 bases unmatched. Germline-derived CDR1 and CDR2 are SGDLS and YYNGEE.

This chain's CDR3 is CASRRGPYEQYF. The CDR3, as DNA: TGTGCCAGCAGGCGGGGACCTTACGAGCAGTACTTC. This chain joins TRBV27 and TRBJ2-7, with D tentatively TRBD2 (6 bases). With 6 bases removed from V and 4 bases from J, the gap between germline ends came to 10 bases. This CDR3 has 12 residues. Germline CDR1 reads MNHEY; CDR2 reads SMNVEV (reference sequence).

Written as DNA, the CDR3 is TGTGCCAGCAGTCCATCCGACAGAACCTACGAGCAGTACTTC. It is translated as CASSPSDRTYEQYF. The chain joins TRBV28 to TRBJ2-7, with D possibly being TRBD1 (5 bases). The germline V and J ends were trimmed by 5 bases and 2 bases, with 13 bases remaining between them. Germline CDR1 and CDR2: MDHEN and SYDVKM. The CDR3 has 14 residues.

This clone was found a few times. This chain joins TRBV7-8 and TRBJ1-1; 9 bases align to TRBD1. Germline V gene data show CDR1 as SGHVS and CDR2 as FQNEAQ. The CDR3 extends over 15 amino acids. Trimming cost V 5 bases and J 6 bases; bases outside gene matches: 10. Written as DNA, the CDR3 is TGTGCCAGCAGCCCCCGGGACAGGGCTTACTCTGAAGCTTTCTTT. As protein: CASSPRDRAYSEAFF. Drawing the rest from reference TRBV7-8 and TRBJ1-1, the complete variable domain is GAGVSQSPRYKVAKRGQDVALRCDPISGHVSLFWYQQALGQGPEFLTYFQNEAQLDKSGLPSDRFFAERPEGSVSTLKIQRTQQEDSAVYLCASSPRDRAYSEAFFGQGTRLTVV.

J is TRBJ2-3 and V is TRBV27; D could derive from TRBD1 or TRBD2 (5 bases each). The CDR3 length is 21 residues. V dropped 6 bases and J dropped 0 bases, with 31 bases sitting between them. The germline gives CDR1 MNHEY, CDR2 SMNVEV (reference sequence). This CDR3 is CASRFFGKRGGLHSSTDTQYF. Written as DNA, the CDR3 is TGTGCCAGCAGGTTTTTCGGGAAGAGGGGTGGGCTACACTCTAGCACAGATACGCAGTATTTT.

V usage is TRBV4-1 and J usage is TRBJ2-4; 8 bases map to TRBD1. Per the germline V gene, CDR1 is MGHRA and CDR2 is YSYEKL. Unmatched junction bases numbered 4, after V lost 2 bases and J lost 7 bases. The CDR3 is 14 residues long. The CDR3 protein is CASSQLTGVNIQYF. CDR3 DNA: TGCGCCAGCAGCCAATTGACAGGGGTGAACATTCAGTACTTC.

The chain recombines TRBV30 with TRBJ2-7; the match to TRBD1 covers 12 bases. The V gene's germline CDR1 is GTSNPN and CDR2 SVGIG (reference sequence). V was pared by 2 bases and J by 5 bases, with 10 bases of the junction left unmatched. This CDR3 comprises 16 residues. The CDR3 DNA follows: TGTGCCTGGAGTCGCCCAGGGACAGGGGGCAACCACGAGCAGTACTTC. Its translation is CAWSRPGTGGNHEQYF.

V usage is TRBV11-3 and J usage is TRBJ2-5; tentatively, D is TRBD2 (7 bases). Germline V CDR1 and CDR2: SGHNT, YENEEA. There are 17 residues in the CDR3. With 5 bases removed from V and 4 bases from J, the gap between germline ends came to 23 bases. CDR3: CASSPGGGGAKGETQYF. Here the CDR3 DNA reads TGTGCCAGCAGCCCCGGGGGCGGGGGCGCTAAGGGAGAGACCCAGTACTTC. The whole variable domain, remainder taken from reference TRBV11-3 and TRBJ2-5, is EAGVVQSPRYKIIEKKQPVAFWCNPISGHNTLYWYLQNLGQGPELLIRYENEEAVDDSQLPKDRFSAERLKGVDSTLKIQPAELGDSAVYLCASSPGGGGAKGETQYFGPGTRLLVL.

The rearrangement joins TRBV18 to TRBJ1-1; D not resolved. The CDR3 consists of 13 residues. The V end was cut by 3 bases, the J end by 0 bases, with 5 bases between. Germline V gene lookup returns CDR1 KGHSH and CDR2 LQKENI. The CDR3 region is CASSPDVNTEAFF. In nucleotides, the CDR3 is TGTGCCAGCTCACCGGACGTGAACACTGAAGCTTTCTTT.